These 11 T cell receptor beta chains were all obtained from the same sample, sequenced in a study of human T cells and chemical hapten exposure. Time point in this sample: pre-sensitization, week 0. Treatment: therapeutic diphenylcyclopropenone sensitization with weekly scalp DPC. TCRdb fed the RACE reads into MiXCR, producing one record per CDR3 protein. Of over 300,000 distinct CDR3 sequences listed, approximately 5% are singletons. The input for sequencing was whole blood, taken in connection with sensitization to the hapten diphenylcyclopropenone (DPC). The receptors originated from a woman aged 50 to 60 with alopecia areata. Some clones in this sample may be carry-over from other donors' samples.

This clonotype was counted many times. The chain employs TRBV9 and TRBJ2-3; D gene uncertain. CDR3 length: 14 amino acids. Germline V gene sequence: CDR1 SGDLS, CDR2 YYNGEE. Between the trimmed V and J ends, which lost 1 base and 2 bases, there was a span of 8 bases. This CDR3 is CASSVMANTDTQYF. The DNA for the CDR3 is TGTGCCAGCAGCGTAATGGCGAACACAGATACGCAGTATTTT.

This clonotype was picked up many times. This chain joins TRBV20-1 and TRBJ2-3; 11 bases line up with TRBD2. V was pared by 6 bases and J by 2 bases, with 7 bases of the junction left unmatched. Germline CDR1 reads DFQATT; CDR2 reads SNEGSKA (reference sequence). This CDR3 has 15 amino acids. CDR3 bases: TGCAGTGCCCGGTCTAGCGGGAGGCTCACAGATACGCAGTATTTT. The encoded protein is CSARSSGRLTDTQYF.

The chain recombines TRBV6-2 or TRBV6-3 with TRBJ1-6; D ambiguous. Germline CDR1 is MNHEY and CDR2 is SVGEGT. This CDR3 region has 15 residues. V shed 0 bases and J shed 8 bases, with 11 bases lying between them. The CDR3 protein is CASSYSGSVHSPLHF. In nucleotides, the CDR3 is TGTGCCAGCAGTTACTCCGGGTCTGTCCATTCACCCCTCCACTTT.

The chain uses TRBV6-5 and TRBJ1-6; TRBD1 matches 9 bases. The germline V gene has CDR1 MNHEY and CDR2 SVGAGI. V was pared by 4 bases and J by 0 bases, with 4 bases of the junction left unmatched. This CDR3 spans 17 amino acids. CDR3 sequence: CASSFLTGGSYNSPLHF. The CDR3, as DNA: TGTGCCAGCAGTTTTTTGACAGGGGGCTCCTATAATTCACCCCTCCACTTT.

Ten or more counts support this clonotype. The genes are TRBV3-1 and TRBJ2-1, with D unclear. The ends were cut back, 4 bases at V and 7 bases at J, with 8 bases in the middle. Germline values: CDR1 LGHDT, CDR2 YNNKEL (reference sequence). The CDR3 spans 12 residues. CDR3 region: CASSRASNEQFF. CDR3 in DNA: TGTGCCAGCAGCCGGGCCTCGAATGAGCAGTTCTTC.

This clonotype was seen a few times. The chain couples TRBV29-1 to TRBJ1-2; D remains ambiguous. Trimming removed 5 bases from V and 3 bases from J, with 7 bases in between. This CDR3 has 11 residues. Germline V gene lookup returns CDR1 SQVTM and CDR2 ANQGSEA. The CDR3 region has the DNA TGCAGCGTTACCCAGTACTATGGCTACACCTTC. As protein: CSVTQYYGYTF.

This clonotype was seen ten or more times. V and J are TRBV6-1 and TRBJ2-1; the D is unclear. The CDR3 is 15 residues long. Deletions cut 8 bases from V and 0 bases from J, with 14 bases between. The V gene's germline CDR1 is MNHNS and CDR2 SASEGT. This CDR3 reads CASGQEKSSYNEQFF. CDR3 nucleotides: TGTGCCAGCGGGCAGGAGAAGAGCTCCTACAATGAGCAGTTCTTC.

This sequence joins TRBV20-1 and TRBJ1-2; D call uncertain. This CDR3 has 14 amino acids. Germline lookup yields CDR1 DFQATT and CDR2 SNEGSKA (reference sequence). Between the trimmed V and J ends, which lost 8 bases and 1 base, there was a span of 17 bases. CDR3 sequence reads: CSPLESEDNYGYTF. CDR3 nucleotides: TGCAGTCCGCTAGAGAGTGAGGATAACTATGGCTACACCTTC.

The chain combines TRBV4-3 with TRBJ2-2; D gene ambiguous. The CDR3 extends over 15 amino acids. Trimming left V 0 bases short and J 2 bases short, with 7 bases between. Per the germline V gene, CDR1 is LGHNA and CDR2 is YSLEER. CDR3 DNA sequence: TGCGCCAGCAGCCAAGATTTTCTCAACACCGGGGAGCTGTTTTTT. This encodes CASSQDFLNTGELFF.

The rearrangement uses TRBV7-6 and TRBJ1-2; 7 bases match TRBD1. The junction had 6 bases not matched to a gene; V was cut back by 6 bases and J by 8 bases. The germline CDR1 and CDR2 sequences are SGHVS and FNYEAQ. The CDR3 length is 12 residues. The DNA of the CDR3 is TGTGCCAGCAGGGGTACAGGGGTCGGCTACACCTTC. This gives the protein CASRGTGVGYTF.

The genes are TRBV5-5 and TRBJ1-1; D is unclear. CDR3 length equals 14 residues. V was cut by 4 bases and J by 4 bases, with 14 bases left in between. Germline CDR1 and CDR2: SGHKS and YYEKEE (reference sequence). In DNA, the CDR3 is TGTGCCAGCAGCCCGAGCCATAAAAGCACTGAAGCTTTCTTT. Protein sequence: CASSPSHKSTEAFF.